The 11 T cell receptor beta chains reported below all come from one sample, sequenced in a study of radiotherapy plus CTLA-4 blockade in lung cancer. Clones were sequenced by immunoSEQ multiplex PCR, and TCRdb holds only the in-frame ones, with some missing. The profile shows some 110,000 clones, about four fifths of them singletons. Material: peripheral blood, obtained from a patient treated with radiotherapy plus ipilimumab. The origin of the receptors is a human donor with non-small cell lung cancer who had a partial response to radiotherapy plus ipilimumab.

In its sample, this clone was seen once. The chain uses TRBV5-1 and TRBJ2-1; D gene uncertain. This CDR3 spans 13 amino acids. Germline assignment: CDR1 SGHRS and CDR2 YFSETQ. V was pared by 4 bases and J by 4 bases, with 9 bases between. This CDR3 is CASSPPRYNEQFF. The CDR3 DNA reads TGCGCCAGCAGCCCTCCTAGGTACAATGAGCAGTTCTTC.

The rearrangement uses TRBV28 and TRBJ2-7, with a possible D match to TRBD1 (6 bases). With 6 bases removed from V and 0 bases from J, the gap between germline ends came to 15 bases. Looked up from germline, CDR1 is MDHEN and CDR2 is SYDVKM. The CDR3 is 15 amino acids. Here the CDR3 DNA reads TGTGCCAGCAGACCTTTCAGGGGAGCCTCCTACGAGCAGTACGTC. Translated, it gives CASRPFRGASYEQYV.

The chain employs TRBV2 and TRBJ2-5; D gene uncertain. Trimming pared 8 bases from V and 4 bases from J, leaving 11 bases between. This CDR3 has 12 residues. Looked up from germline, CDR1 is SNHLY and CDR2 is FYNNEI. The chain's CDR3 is CASLMVRETQYF. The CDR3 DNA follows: TGTGCCAGCTTGATGGTTAGAGAGACCCAGTACTTC.

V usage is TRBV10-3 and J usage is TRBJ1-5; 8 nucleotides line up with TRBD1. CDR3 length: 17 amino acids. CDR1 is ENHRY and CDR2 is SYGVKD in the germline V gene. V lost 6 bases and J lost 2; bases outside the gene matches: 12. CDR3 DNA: TGTGCCATCAGCCCCAACGGACAGGGTAAAGGCAATCAGCCCCAGCATTTT. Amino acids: CAISPNGQGKGNQPQHF.

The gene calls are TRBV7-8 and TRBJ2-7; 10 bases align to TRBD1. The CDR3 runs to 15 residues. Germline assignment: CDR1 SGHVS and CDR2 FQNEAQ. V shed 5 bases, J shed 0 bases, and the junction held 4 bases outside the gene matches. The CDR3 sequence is CASSRGQGTSYEQYV. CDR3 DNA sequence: TGTGCCAGCAGCCGGGGACAGGGGACCTCCTACGAGCAGTACGTC.

CDR3 sequence reads: CATTGERDGLYEQYF. The CDR3 nucleotides are TGTGCCACCACGGGAGAGCGGGACGGACTCTACGAGCAGTACTTC. V gene TRBV6-1 combines with J gene TRBJ2-7; the match to TRBD2 covers 7 bases. V shed 10 bases, J shed 3 bases, and the junction held 15 bases outside the gene matches. Germline CDR1 reads MNHNS; CDR2 reads SASEGT. The CDR3 is 15 amino acids.

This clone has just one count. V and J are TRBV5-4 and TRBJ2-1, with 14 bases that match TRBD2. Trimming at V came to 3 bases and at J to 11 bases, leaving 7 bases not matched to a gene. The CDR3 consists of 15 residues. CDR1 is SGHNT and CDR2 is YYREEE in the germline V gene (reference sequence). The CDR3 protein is CASSSGLAGVSQQFF. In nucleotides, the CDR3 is TGTGCCAGCAGCTCGGGACTAGCGGGAGTATCCCAGCAGTTCTTC.

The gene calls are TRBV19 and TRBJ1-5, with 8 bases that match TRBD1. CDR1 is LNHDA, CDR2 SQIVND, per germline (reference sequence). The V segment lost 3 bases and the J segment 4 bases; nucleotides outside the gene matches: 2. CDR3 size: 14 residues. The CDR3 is CASSMGQENQPQHF. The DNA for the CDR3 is TGTGCCAGTAGTATGGGACAGGAGAATCAGCCCCAGCATTTT.

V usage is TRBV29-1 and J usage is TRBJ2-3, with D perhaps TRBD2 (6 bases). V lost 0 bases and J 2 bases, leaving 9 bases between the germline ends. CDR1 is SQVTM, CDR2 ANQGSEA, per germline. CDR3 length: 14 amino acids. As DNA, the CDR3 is TGCAGCGTTGAAGATTGGAGGGTCACAGATACGCAGTATTTT. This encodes CSVEDWRVTDTQYF.

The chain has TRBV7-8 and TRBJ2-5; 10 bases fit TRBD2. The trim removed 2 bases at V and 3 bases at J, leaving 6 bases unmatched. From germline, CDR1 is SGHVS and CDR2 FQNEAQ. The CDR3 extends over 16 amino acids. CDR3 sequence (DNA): TGTGCCAGCAGCTTAAGGCTAGCGGGGGACAAAGAGACCCAGTACTTC. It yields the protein CASSLRLAGDKETQYF.

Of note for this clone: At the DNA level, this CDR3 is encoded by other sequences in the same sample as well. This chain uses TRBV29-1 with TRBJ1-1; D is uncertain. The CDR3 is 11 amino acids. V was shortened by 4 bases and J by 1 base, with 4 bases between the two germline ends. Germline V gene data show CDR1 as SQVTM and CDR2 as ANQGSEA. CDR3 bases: TGCAGCGTTGTCAGGAACACTGAAGCTTTCTTT. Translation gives CSVVRNTEAFF.